The rows below give T cell receptor beta chains drawn from one sample of a study of OX40 agonist ivuxolimab in advanced cancers. Some clones are missing from TCRdb's copy, which holds only in-frame ones; the method was immunoSEQ multiplex PCR. The repertoire holds more than 90,000 clones, with around 80% as singletons. This specimen consisted of CD4+ or CD8+ T cells sorted from blood, obtained in a trial of the OX40 agonist ivuxolimab. These receptors all stem from an adult with an advanced solid tumor such as melanoma, head and neck, liver or kidney cancer. CDR3s include the opening cysteine and the closing phenylalanine or tryptophan. D genes are given only for firm matches. Where a row states a size, it is once, few, many or the class of an expanded clone; other rows omit it.

d_call	clone_size	j_call	v_call	cdr3_nt	cdr3_aa
.	.	TRBJ2-1	TRBV3-2	TGTGCCAGTCCCGGTGAGCAGTTCTTC	CASPGEQFF
TRBD2	.	TRBJ2-1	TRBV5-1	TGCGCCAGCACCTTTGCGGGGGGGCCCTATGAGCAGTTCTTC	CASTFAGGPYEQFF
.	.	TRBJ2-7	TRBV11-1	TGTGCCAGCAGCTTAGCTGCGGGGACCGCCAGCTTC	CASSLAAGTASF
TRBD1	few	TRBJ1-5	TRBV7-8	TGTGCCAGCAGCCATCCGGGACAGGTCGTTCAGCCCCAGCATTTT	CASSHPGQVVQPQHF
.	.	TRBJ1-1	TRBV19	TGTGCCAGTAGTATGGTCAAGAACACTGAAGCTTTCTTT	CASSMVKNTEAFF
.	.	TRBJ1-1	TRBV6-6	TGTGCCAGCACAGAATACAGGGCGAACACTGAAGCTTTCTTT	CASTEYRANTEAFF
TRBD1	.	TRBJ2-7	TRBV27	TGTGCCAGCAGACCGACCGGGACAGTTTACGAGCAGTACTTC	CASRPTGTVYEQYF
TRBD1	.	TRBJ1-2	TRBV27	TGTGCCAGCAGCCCGGGACAGGGCTATGGCTACACCTTC	CASSPGQGYGYTF
.	.	TRBJ1-1	TRBV5-8	TGTGCCAGCAGCTTCCGGGACACTGAAGCTTTCTTT	CASSFRDTEAFF
.	.	TRBJ1-4	TRBV30	TGTGCCTGGGGGACTGGAGGTGATGAAAAACTGTTTTTT	CAWGTGGDEKLFF
.	.	TRBJ1-3	TRBV7-2	TGTGCCAGCAGCGGAAACTCTGGAAACACCATATATTTT	CASSGNSGNTIYF
.	.	TRBJ2-7	TRBV5-1	TGCGCCAGCAGCTTGGGACAGGTCCACTACGAGCAGTACTTC	CASSLGQVHYEQYF
.	.	TRBJ2-3	TRBV9	TGTGCCAGCAGCGTAAGGGTGGGAGATACGCAGTATTTT	CASSVRVGDTQYF
TRBD1	.	TRBJ1-4	TRBV18	TGTGCCAGCTCACCACCCGGGACAGGGTCTGAAAAACTGTTTTTT	CASSPPGTGSEKLFF
.	.	TRBJ1-2	TRBV6-5	TGTGCCAGCAGTGAACCGGGCCGCTATGGCTACACCTTC	CASSEPGRYGYTF
.	.	TRBJ2-2	TRBV21-1	TGTGCCAGCAGCGTCTTTTCGGGACAGGGCGAGGACACCGGGGAGCTGTTTTTT	CASSVFSGQGEDTGELFF
TRBD2	.	TRBJ2-1	TRBV12-5	TGTGCTAGTGGCTCCGGGACTAGCGGTCTCAATGAGCAGTTCTTC	CASGSGTSGLNEQFF
.	.	TRBJ1-1	TRBV5-1	TGCGCCAGCAGCTTGGGGCCGGGGGTGAACACTGAAGCTTTCTTT	CASSLGPGVNTEAFF
.	once	TRBJ2-3	TRBV18	TGTGCCAGCTCACCAAACATTTGGAGGCAGGGTGGAGCAGATACGCAGTATTTT	CASSPNIWRQGGADTQYF
.	.	TRBJ2-3	TRBV2	TGTGCCAGCAAGCGCACAGATACGCAGTATTTT	CASKRTDTQYF
TRBD1	.	TRBJ2-3	TRBV5-6	TGTGCCAGCAGCATGGACAGGGGTTTTTCTAGCACAGATACGCAGTATTTT	CASSMDRGFSSTDTQYF
.	.	TRBJ1-2	TRBV6-5	TGTGCCAGCAGTTATAGCCCCGGGATCCTCTATGGCTACACCTTC	CASSYSPGILYGYTF
.	.	TRBJ2-1	TRBV9	TGTGCCAGCAGCGGGGGAGGCCTCTCCTACAATGAGCAGTTCTTC	CASSGGGLSYNEQFF
TRBD1	.	TRBJ1-2	TRBV29-1	TGCAGCGTGGGGACAGGGGAAGTCTACACCTTC	CSVGTGEVYTF
.	.	TRBJ2-2	TRBV7-6	TGTGCCAGCCGAGAGGCGCGGGAGCTGTTTTTT	CASREARELFF
TRBD1	.	TRBJ1-2	TRBV28	TGTGCCAGCAGTTTATCCATGTTTTTGGGGCAGGGGGCTGGTGGCTACACCTTC	CASSLSMFLGQGAGGYTF
TRBD1	.	TRBJ2-1	TRBV7-9	TGTGCCAGCAGCCCCTACGACAGGGGAGATGAGCAGTTCTTC	CASSPYDRGDEQFF
.	.	TRBJ2-5	TRBV25-1	TGTGCCAGCAGTGGGCTATCCGGGTCAAAAGAGACCCAGTACTTC	CASSGLSGSKETQYF
TRBD1	.	TRBJ2-3	TRBV5-1	TGCGCCAGCAGCTTGGAGACAGGGGCAGATACGCAGTATTTT	CASSLETGADTQYF
.	once	TRBJ1-1	TRBV6-5	TGTGCCAGCAGGGACAGCTCCCAACGGGCTTTCTTT	CASRDSSQRAFF
TRBD2	.	TRBJ2-7	TRBV14	TGTGCCAGCAGCCAAGATGGGACTAGCCTCTACGAGCAGTACTTC	CASSQDGTSLYEQYF
TRBD1	once	TRBJ2-7	TRBV4-3	TGCGCCAGCAGCCAAGCACAGGGGGCTCACGAGCAGTACTTC	CASSQAQGAHEQYF
.	.	TRBJ2-6	TRBV19	TGTGCCAGTACAGGGACTGGGGCCAACGTCCTGACTTTC	CASTGTGANVLTF
TRBD1	.	TRBJ1-2	TRBV11-2	TGTGCCAGCAGCCCTAGGGACAGGGGGCCCGGCTATGGCTACACCTTC	CASSPRDRGPGYGYTF
.	.	TRBJ2-1	TRBV5-1	TGCGCCAGCGGTACGGGAGTCTCCTACAATGAGCAGTTCTTC	CASGTGVSYNEQFF
.	few	TRBJ1-3	TRBV30	TGTGCCTGTCACCCGGGACAAAGCTCTGGAAACACCATATATTTT	CACHPGQSSGNTIYF
.	.	TRBJ2-6	TRBV4-2	TGTGCCAGCAGCCAAGAACGGCAGGGAGCTGGGGCCAACGTCCTGACTTTC	CASSQERQGAGANVLTF
TRBD2	.	TRBJ2-2	TRBV7-2	TGTGCCAGCAGCCAACTAGCGGGAGTGGACGGGGAGCTGTTTTTT	CASSQLAGVDGELFF
TRBD2	.	TRBJ2-3	TRBV9	TGTGCCAGCAGCGCGGGACTAGCGGGAGTAGATACGCAGTATTTT	CASSAGLAGVDTQYF
TRBD2	.	TRBJ2-1	TRBV10-3	TGTGCCATAGCGGGAGTCTACAATGAGCAGTTCTTC	CAIAGVYNEQFF
.	few	TRBJ1-5	TRBV11-2	TGTGCCAGCAGCTTAGACGGGGGCAGGCAGCCCCAGCATTTT	CASSLDGGRQPQHF
.	.	TRBJ1-6	TRBV18	TGTGCCAGCTCACCGGACTTTGACAGCGGCTATAATTCACCCCTCCACTTT	CASSPDFDSGYNSPLHF
.	.	TRBJ1-1	TRBV14	TGTGCCAGCAGCCAATTATCCGGGGTGGGCACTGAAGCTTTCTTT	CASSQLSGVGTEAFF
TRBD1	.	TRBJ2-1	TRBV5-8	TGTGCCAGCAGCTTTCTCAGGTGGGACAGGGGTCATGAGCAGTTCTTC	CASSFLRWDRGHEQFF
.	.	TRBJ2-1	TRBV18	TGTGCCAGCTCACCGGGTAGCGGCTCCTACAATGAGCAGTTCTTC	CASSPGSGSYNEQFF
.	once	TRBJ1-3	TRBV6-5	TGTGCCAGCAGTTACTCTTGGGGGACTGGAAACACCATATATTTT	CASSYSWGTGNTIYF
.	.	TRBJ2-5	TRBV30	TGTGCCTGGAGTACAGGCTCCCGGGAGACCCAGTACTTC	CAWSTGSRETQYF
.	.	TRBJ2-1	TRBV5-5	TGTGCCAGCAGCTTGTCTTCAATGAGCTCCTACAATGAGCAGTTCTTC	CASSLSSMSSYNEQFF